These T cell receptor beta chains were read from a single sample in a study of identical twins. TCRdb used MiXCR to reprocess the 5' RACE reads, holding one entry per CDR3 protein. This sample yields 1.5 million to 2 million distinct CDR3 sequences, of which roughly a third are seen a single time; roughly 0.3% belongs to the top ten. Input material: cord blood. The receptors stem from a newborn girl in good health. CDR3s include the opening cysteine and the closing phenylalanine or tryptophan. D genes are given only for firm matches. Part of the rows lack a size; the others show once, few, many or a class for expanded clones.

clone_size,v_call,d_call,cdr3_length,j_call,cdr3_nt,cdr3_aa
.,TRBV5-1,TRBD1,15,TRBJ1-3,TGCGCCAGCAGGCGGACAGGGGCGAATGGAAACACCATATATTTT,CASRRTGANGNTIYF
.,TRBV11-2,.,15,TRBJ2-5,TGTGCCAGCAGCTTACTGGGAATACTAAAAGAGACCCAGTACTTC,CASSLLGILKETQYF
.,TRBV20-1,.,14,TRBJ2-5,TGCAGTGGCGTAGGTACAGGATTACAAGAGACCCAGTACTTC,CSGVGTGLQETQYF
.,TRBV20-1,.,14,TRBJ2-5,TGCAGTGCTAGAGACCTTAGACGGGGAGAGACCCAGTACTTC,CSARDLRRGETQYF
.,TRBV20-1,.,12,TRBJ2-1,TGCAGCCTCCCGAGCTCCTACAATGAGCAGTTCTTC,CSLPSSYNEQFF
few,TRBV3-1,TRBD1,14,TRBJ1-5,TGTGCCAGCAGTCAGACAGGGCTTAATCAGCCCCAGCATTTT,CASSQTGLNQPQHF
few,TRBV3-1,TRBD2,16,TRBJ2-3,TGTGCCAGCAGCCGGCAGCTAGCGGGAGGCACAGATACGCAGTATTTT,CASSRQLAGGTDTQYF
.,TRBV27,.,12,TRBJ1-6,TGTGCCAGCAGTTTATTTGGTCCACCCCTCCACTTT,CASSLFGPPLHF
few,TRBV21-1,.,15,TRBJ1-3,TGTGCCAGCAGCCCCGACAGGGGTCTAGGAAACACCATATATTTT,CASSPDRGLGNTIYF
few,TRBV20-1,.,14,TRBJ1-4,TGCAGTGCTCCCGACGCGCCGACTCGGCAAAAACTGTTTTTT,CSAPDAPTRQKLFF
once,TRBV6-5,.,13,TRBJ2-1,TGTGCCAGCCACCAGATCCGCTACAATGAGCAGTTCTTC,CASHQIRYNEQFF
once,TRBV7-2,.,13,TRBJ1-2,TGTGCCAGCAGCTTAGATTGGGGCTATGGCTACACCTTC,CASSLDWGYGYTF
.,TRBV7-9,TRBD2,17,TRBJ2-3,TGTGCCAGCAGCTTAGTCGCCGGCGGGGGTAAGACAGATACGCAGTATTTT,CASSLVAGGGKTDTQYF
.,TRBV5-1,.,15,TRBJ2-7,TGCGCCAGCAGCTTCGGCCTCCCCCCATCCTACGAGCAGTACTTC,CASSFGLPPSYEQYF
few,TRBV12-3/TRBV12-4,TRBD2,16,TRBJ2-1,TGTGCCAGCAGTTTACCAAATAGCGGGAGTGTGGCTGAGCAGTTCTTC,CASSLPNSGSVAEQFF
few,TRBV20-1,TRBD1,14,TRBJ1-2,TGCAGTGCTAGATCGGACAGGGATGGCTATGGCTACACCTTC,CSARSDRDGYGYTF
.,TRBV6-2/TRBV6-3,TRBD2,17,TRBJ2-1,TGTGCCAGCAGTTACTACGGACTAGCGGGGGGGCACAATGAGCAGTTCTTC,CASSYYGLAGGHNEQFF
.,TRBV3-1,TRBD2,17,TRBJ2-1,TGTGCCAGCAGCCCCTTCTCCGGGACTAGCGGTTACAATGAGCAGTTCTTC,CASSPFSGTSGYNEQFF
.,TRBV2,.,15,TRBJ1-2,TGTGCCAGCAGTGAAAGGGTAGGGCAGAACTATGGCTACACCTTC,CASSERVGQNYGYTF
few,TRBV25-1,.,14,TRBJ2-3,TGTGCCAGCAGTGAATCCCCAGCTCTGGGTACGCAGTATTTT,CASSESPALGTQYF
few,TRBV5-1,.,15,TRBJ2-5,TGCGCCAGCAGACCCAGCGAGACGTACCAAGAGACCCAGTACTTC,CASRPSETYQETQYF
few,TRBV12-3/TRBV12-4,.,14,TRBJ1-1,TGTGCCAGCAGCCCTTCTGGGGGGAACACTGAAGCTTTCTTT,CASSPSGGNTEAFF
.,TRBV25-1,.,16,TRBJ1-1,TGTGCCAGCTCGTTTAGTGCCGGTTTCATGAACACTGAAGCTTTCTTT,CASSFSAGFMNTEAFF